This T cell receptor (beta chain) came from a study of tumor-infiltrating lymphocytes in localized non-small cell lung cancer. Study overall: Several tumor histologies, both smoking statuses, and some post-neoadjuvant chemotherapy samples were included. Resected tumor was paired with non-adjacent uninvolved lung from the same patient.

The repertoire was sequenced with immunoSEQ multiplex PCR; TCRdb's copy has only in-frame clones and lacks some. In the table there are about 14,000 clones, about four fifths of which are singletons. The length of the CDR3 is 15 residues. Trimming pared 5 bases from V and 3 bases from J, leaving 17 bases between. The germline gives CDR1 MGHRA, CDR2 YSYEKL. Whole-study results and caveats: TCR sequencing covered a subset of patients with enough tissue.

Concerning this clone: What it recognizes is unknown.

Sequencing was done on a sample of lung tumor tissue. The source is a human donor with non-small cell lung cancer. The chain is built from TRBV4-1 and TRBJ2-7, with D possibly being TRBD1 (6 bases). CDR3 protein: CASSIRDTSVYEQYF. As DNA, the CDR3 is TGCGCCAGCAGCATACGGGACACCTCTGTCTACGAGCAGTACTTC.